The clone carrying this T cell receptor (beta chain) showed up many times. The antigen remains unidentified. This sample was taken from a study of response to subunit inactivated influenza vaccine. The CDR3 has 16 residues. CDR1 SGDLS and CDR2 YYNGEE come from the germline V gene. Trimming removed 4 bases from V and 2 bases from J; junction bases left unmatched: 8. TCRdb fed the RT-PCR reads into MiXCR, producing one record per CDR3 protein. The repertoire has some 480,000 distinct CDR3 sequences, approximately 11% of them found once; the top ten carry 12%. Points from the study as a whole: The authors offered the suggestion that each seasonal influenza vaccination recruits few new T cells.

Specimen: PBMCs from blood, collected roughly 45 days after vaccination. The chain uses TRBV9 and TRBJ2-3, with 9 bases that match TRBD1. The source of this sequence is a man aged 50 to 60 who received an inactivated influenza vaccine. The CDR3 coding sequence is TGTGCCAGCAGCCTGGGGACAGGGAGTCCCACAGATACGCAGTATTTT. This gives the protein CASSLGTGSPTDTQYF. Based on the CDR3 plus reference TRBV9 and TRBJ2-3, the full variable domain is DSGVTQTPKHLITATGQRVTLRCSPRSGDLSVYWYQQSLDQGLQFLIQYYNGEERAKGNILERFSAQQFPDLHSELNLSSLELGDSALYFCASSLGTGSPTDTQYFGPGTRLTVL.